The T cell receptor beta chain described here comes from a study of control samples from healthy donors and cancer patients. This table comes from immunoSEQ multiplex PCR, and its TCRdb copy is limited to in-frame clones, with some not included. The sample yields over 150,000 clones, roughly 94% seen once. Looked up from germline, CDR1 is SGHRS and CDR2 is YFSETQ. The CDR3 spans 14 residues. The V gene lost 4 bases and the J gene lost 3 bases, with 13 bases spanning the gap. Sequencing was done on a sample of PBMCs. The clonotype originates from a man aged 60-69 years with colorectal cancer. This chain uses TRBV5-1 with TRBJ2-5; unclear D gene. The CDR3 DNA is TGCGCCAGCAGCACCCCGGACGGAAAAGAGACCCAGTACTTC. Its protein product is CASSTPDGKETQYF.